Presented here are 5 T cell receptor beta chains from one specimen sequenced in a study of T cell changes during pregnancy in multiple sclerosis (dated 2019 in TCRdb). The method was the immunoSEQ multiplex PCR assay. TCRdb took this table from immuneACCESS and kept in-frame rearrangements with V and J called. Such tables lack part of the clones; where checked against another copy, unresolved V genes explain under half of the gap, and the rest is unexplained. Counted in this sample were 45,000 to 70,000 clones; over 80% of them appeared once. 0.16% of the sample lies in the top ten. The sequencing here drew on CD4+ T cells from peripheral blood mononuclear cells, taken after pregnancy. Receptors originate from a female donor in good health, enrolled as a control in a pregnancy study.

The chain carries TRBV10-3 and TRBJ2-3; 7 nucleotides agree with TRBD2. The length of the CDR3 is 14 residues. Per the germline V gene, CDR1 is ENHRY and CDR2 is SYGVKD. With V trimmed by 4 bases and J by 1 base, 2 bases remained unmatched. The CDR3 DNA follows: TGTGCCATCAGTGCACGGGGGGGCACAGATACGCAGTATTTT. Its translation: CAISARGGTDTQYF.

The chain combines TRBV5-1 with TRBJ1-1; TRBD1 aligns across 9 bases. CDR3 length: 13 amino acids. Germline V CDR1 and CDR2: SGHRS, YFSETQ. V trimming: 6 bases; J trimming: 4 bases; junction bases outside the gene matches: 4. The DNA for the CDR3 is TGCGCCAGCATGAAGACAGGGGGCACTGAAGCTTTCTTT. Translated, it gives CASMKTGGTEAFF.

The V and J genes are TRBV2 and TRBJ1-5; TRBD1 might be the D (5 bases). CDR3 size: 14 residues. V was trimmed by 5 bases and J by 4 bases, leaving 12 bases between them. Germline V gene data show CDR1 as SNHLY and CDR2 as FYNNEI. CDR3 coding DNA: TGTGCCAGCAGTAGGGGACTGCGAAATCAGCCCCAGCATTTT. Its translation is CASSRGLRNQPQHF.

The chain recombines TRBV2 with TRBJ1-2; 7 bases are a match to TRBD1. CDR3 length equals 12 residues. V shed 5 bases and J 4 bases; nucleotides not matched to a gene: 1. Per the germline V gene, CDR1 is SNHLY and CDR2 is FYNNEI. CDR3 sequence: CASSRTGYGYTF. The CDR3 nucleotides read TGTGCCAGCAGTAGGACAGGCTATGGCTACACCTTC.

This chain connects TRBV5-4 to TRBJ2-5, with TRBD1 matching 7 bases. CDR1 SGHNT and CDR2 YYREEE come from the germline V gene (reference sequence). The J segment lost 2 bases and the V segment lost 1 base, leaving 8 bases of the junction unmatched. The CDR3 totals 16 residues. Here the CDR3 DNA reads TGTGCCAGCAGCTTGCCCGCAGGGACAGCACAAGAGACCCAGTACTTC. Protein sequence: CASSLPAGTAQETQYF.